These T cell receptor beta chains were read from a single sample in a study of beta chain features in type 1 diabetes. Here immunoSEQ multiplex PCR was the method, and the copy in TCRdb shows in-frame clones only, minus some. The sample carries about 240,000 clones, 25% to 30% recorded once. Sequencing was done on a sample of central memory CD4+ T cells from blood. Every receptor here comes from a man aged 25 to 40 in good health. Each CDR3 is given with its conserved first and last residue. The order of the fields is clone size, J gene, V gene, D gene, CDR3 protein, CDR3 DNA. D genes are given only for firm matches. Clone size is stated in some rows and not others, as once, few, many or a class when expanded.

few | TRBJ1-5 | TRBV28 | . | CASRPELWGQPQHF | TGTGCCAGCAGGCCCGAACTTTGGGGTCAGCCCCAGCATTTT
few | TRBJ2-7 | TRBV5-1 | . | CASSSFEGHSYEQHF | TGCGCCAGCAGCTCCTTCGAGGGTCACTCCTACGAGCAGCACTTC
many | TRBJ2-3 | TRBV18 | . | CASSPKADTQYF | TGTGCCAGCTCACCTAAGGCAGATACGCAGTATTTT
. | TRBJ2-2 | TRBV7-2 | TRBD2 | CASSLGAGDGELFF | TGTGCCAGCAGCTTAGGAGCGGGAGACGGGGAGCTGTTTTTT
. | TRBJ2-3 | TRBV9 | . | CASSEGPLTDTQYF | TGTGCCAGCAGCGAGGGCCCTCTCACAGATACGCAGTATTTT
many | TRBJ2-1 | TRBV20-1 | . | CRASTPNEQFF | TGCAGGGCTAGCACCCCCAATGAGCAGTTCTTC
few | TRBJ2-1 | TRBV11-2 | TRBD2 | CASSPTGTSGRAGYNEQFF | TGTGCCAGCAGCCCGACCGGGACTAGCGGGAGGGCGGGCTACAATGAGCAGTTCTTC
few | TRBJ2-5 | TRBV5-6 | TRBD2 | CASSYLAGAVGETQYF | TGTGCCAGCAGCTACTTAGCGGGAGCAGTAGGGGAGACCCAGTACTTC
. | TRBJ1-1 | TRBV7-2 | . | CASSPGFSYLNTEAFF | TGTGCCAGCAGCCCAGGGTTCAGCTACCTGAACACTGAAGCTTTCTTT
many | TRBJ2-5 | TRBV30 | . | CAWSPRGIGATTQYF | TGTGCCTGGAGCCCTCGGGGCATCGGGGCCACGACCCAGTACTTC
. | TRBJ2-7 | TRBV11-2 | TRBD2 | CASSSGLAETRYF | TGTGCCAGCAGTTCGGGACTAGCGGAGACGCGGTACTTC
few | TRBJ2-3 | TRBV29-1 | . | CSVYDGPTDTQYF | TGCAGCGTTTATGACGGACCCACAGATACGCAGTATTTT
few | TRBJ2-1 | TRBV28 | . | CASSYLGNEQFF | TGTGCCAGCAGTTATCTGGGGAATGAGCAGTTCTTC
. | TRBJ2-7 | TRBV10-3 | . | CAIDEKGSPEQYF | TGTGCCATCGATGAAAAGGGATCTCCCGAGCAGTACTTC
. | TRBJ2-4 | TRBV29-1 | . | CSVYYDRAKNIQYF | TGCAGCGTTTACTACGACAGGGCCAAAAACATTCAGTACTTC
few | TRBJ2-3 | TRBV27 | . | CASSLELGPESTDTQYF | TGTGCCAGCAGTTTAGAGCTGGGTCCCGAGAGCACAGATACGCAGTATTTT
. | TRBJ2-5 | TRBV2 | . | CASSTAPNRETQYF | TGTGCCAGCAGTACAGCGCCCAACCGGGAGACCCAGTACTTC
few | TRBJ2-3 | TRBV7-2 | . | CASSSDGALVRSQYF | TGTGCCAGCAGCTCGGACGGCGCCCTAGTCCGATCGCAGTATTTT
. | TRBJ1-2 | TRBV4-3 | . | CASSQGNYGYTF | TGCGCCAGCAGCCAAGGGAACTATGGCTACACCTTC
. | TRBJ2-2 | TRBV29-1 | TRBD1 | CSVSQGANTGELFF | TGCAGCGTGAGTCAGGGGGCGAACACCGGGGAGCTGTTTTTT
few | TRBJ2-3 | TRBV29-1 | . | CSAEGGYF | TGCAGCGCCGAAGGGGGGTATTTT
. | TRBJ2-3 | TRBV13 | TRBD1 | CASSPWTGRRDTQYF | TGTGCCAGCAGCCCATGGACAGGGCGCAGGGATACGCAGTATTTT
few | TRBJ2-5 | TRBV10-3 | TRBD2 | CAIKGTSGQETQYF | TGTGCCATCAAGGGCACTAGCGGGCAAGAGACCCAGTACTTC
few | TRBJ2-7 | TRBV7-9 | . | CASSFAGSSYEQYF | TGTGCCAGCAGCTTCGCAGGAAGCTCCTACGAGCAGTACTTC
. | TRBJ2-3 | TRBV18 | . | CASSPGGTDTQYF | TGTGCCAGCTCACCTGGTGGGACAGATACGCAGTATTTT
few | TRBJ2-3 | TRBV15 | TRBD2 | CATSRDRYSTSGESTDTQYF | TGTGCCACCAGCAGAGATAGGTACTCGACTAGCGGGGAAAGCACAGATACGCAGTATTTT
. | TRBJ2-7 | TRBV30 | TRBD1 | CAWSEDRGTEQYF | TGTGCCTGGAGTGAGGACAGGGGTACCGAGCAGTACTTC
. | TRBJ2-5 | TRBV27 | TRBD2 | CASRGLAAQETQYF | TGTGCCAGCAGGGGACTAGCGGCTCAAGAGACCCAGTACTTC
once | TRBJ2-1 | TRBV25-1 | . | CASRQTGSSYNEQFF | TGTGCCAGCAGACAAACTGGGAGCTCCTACAATGAGCAGTTCTTC
. | TRBJ2-5 | TRBV7-2 | . | CASSPTGLTETQYF | TGTGCCAGCAGCCCGACCGGACTGACAGAGACCCAGTACTTC
few | TRBJ2-5 | TRBV12-2 | . | CASRGRAVEGETQYF | TGTGCAAGTCGCGGGCGAGCCGTGGAGGGGGAGACCCAGTACTTC
. | TRBJ2-1 | TRBV29-1 | . | CSAEGAYYGTEYNEQFF | TGCAGCGCTGAAGGTGCCTACTATGGAACAGAGTACAATGAGCAGTTCTTC
. | TRBJ2-7 | TRBV5-5 | . | CASSLDISKQYF | TGTGCCAGCAGCTTGGACATATCAAAGCAGTACTTC
many | TRBJ2-3 | TRBV11-2 | . | CASSSGQNRGDTQYF | TGTGCCAGCAGCTCCGGACAAAACAGAGGAGATACGCAGTATTTT
few | TRBJ2-5 | TRBV7-2 | TRBD1 | CASSLVSGTGGKETQYF | TGTGCCAGCAGCTTAGTATCCGGGACAGGGGGCAAAGAGACCCAGTACTTC
few | TRBJ2-3 | TRBV29-1 | . | CSVERGLNTQYF | TGCAGCGTTGAGAGGGGACTGAATACGCAGTATTTT
many | TRBJ2-2 | TRBV5-6 | . | CASSLVGAGELFF | TGTGCCAGCAGCTTGGTGGGGGCCGGGGAGCTGTTTTTT
. | TRBJ2-5 | TRBV5-4 | TRBD1 | CASSLLGQQETQYF | TGTGCCAGCAGCTTGCTGGGACAGCAAGAGACCCAGTACTTC
few | TRBJ1-1 | TRBV29-1 | . | CSVRMGGIEAFF | TGCAGCGTTCGGATGGGGGGAATTGAAGCTTTCTTT
many | TRBJ2-1 | TRBV28 | TRBD2 | CASSYRRWVAGEVKAEQFF | TGTGCCAGCAGTTACCGGAGGTGGGTAGCGGGAGAGGTTAAGGCTGAGCAGTTCTTC
few | TRBJ2-1 | TRBV29-1 | . | CSVDWSQNEQFF | TGCAGCGTTGACTGGAGCCAGAATGAGCAGTTCTTC
. | TRBJ2-5 | TRBV5-4 | . | CASSLVGDTQYF | TGTGCCAGCAGCTTGGTTGGGGATACCCAGTACTTC
. | TRBJ2-2 | TRBV21-1 | . | CASTTTEPTPNTGELFF | TGTGCCAGCACCACGACGGAGCCGACACCGAACACCGGGGAGCTGTTTTTT
. | TRBJ1-4 | TRBV30 | . | CAWSDSPDGVTNEKLFF | TGTGCCTGGAGTGATTCCCCTGACGGGGTGACTAATGAAAAACTGTTTTTT